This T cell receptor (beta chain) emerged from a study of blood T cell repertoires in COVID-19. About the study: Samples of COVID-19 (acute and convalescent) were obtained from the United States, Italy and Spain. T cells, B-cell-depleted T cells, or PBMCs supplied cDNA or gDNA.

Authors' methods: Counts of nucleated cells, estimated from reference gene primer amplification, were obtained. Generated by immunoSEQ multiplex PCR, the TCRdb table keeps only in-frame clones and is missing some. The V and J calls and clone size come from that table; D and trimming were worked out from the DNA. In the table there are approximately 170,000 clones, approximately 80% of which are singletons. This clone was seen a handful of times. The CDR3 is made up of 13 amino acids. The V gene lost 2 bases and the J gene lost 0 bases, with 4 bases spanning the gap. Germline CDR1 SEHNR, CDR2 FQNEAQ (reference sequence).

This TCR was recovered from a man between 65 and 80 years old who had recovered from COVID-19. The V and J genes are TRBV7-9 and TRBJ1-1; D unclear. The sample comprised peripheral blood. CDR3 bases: TGTGCCAGCAGCTTATCGGTGAACACTGAAGCTTTCTTT. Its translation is CASSLSVNTEAFF.